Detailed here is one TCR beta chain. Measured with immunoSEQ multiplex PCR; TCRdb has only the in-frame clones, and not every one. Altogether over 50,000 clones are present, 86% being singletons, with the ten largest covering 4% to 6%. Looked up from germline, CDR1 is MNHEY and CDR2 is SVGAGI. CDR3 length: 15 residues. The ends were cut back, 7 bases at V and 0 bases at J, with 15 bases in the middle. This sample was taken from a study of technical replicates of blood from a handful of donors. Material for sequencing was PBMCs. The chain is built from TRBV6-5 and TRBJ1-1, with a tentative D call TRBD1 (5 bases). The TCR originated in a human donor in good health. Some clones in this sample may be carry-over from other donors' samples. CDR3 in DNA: TGTGCCAGCAACCTGGGGGGAAGCCTGAACACTGAAGCTTTCTTT. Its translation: CASNLGGSLNTEAFF.